This T cell receptor (beta chain) appears in the sequencing data of a study of shared T cell receptors in the human thymus (dated by TCRdb to the early 2020s). Describing the broader study: The study investigated the way shared, self-reactive T-cell receptor alpha chains are produced in the human thymus.

Library preparation was by the immunoSEQ multiplex PCR assay. This is the immuneACCESS table as TCRdb keeps it, with only in-frame sequences that have V and J called. A part of the clones is gone; compared with another copy, unresolved V genes explain less than half, and the rest is unexplained. The sample contains some 700,000 clones, approximately 88% of them found a single time. Together, the top ten hold approximately 0.01% of the sample. A remark on this clone: Its antigen target is currently unknown. Base-call qualities are not available, and no considerably larger clone is one nucleotide away.

Per the germline V gene, LGHNA is the CDR1 and YSLEER is the CDR2. The CDR3 numbers 15 residues from cysteine through phenylalanine. This entry keeps only the CDR3 DNA: 45 bases, framed from base 1. The germline V and J ends show losses of 3 bases and 4 bases respectively, and no gene match explains 7 bases of the junction. These sequences were also reported in another study, on human thymus T cells. That second report states: In Finland, the donors were immunologically healthy infants who were having open corrective cardiac surgery for congenital heart defects. Thymus tissue was collected as surgical resects that were removed during corrective cardiac surgery. Usage of V and J gene segments appeared to be biased in both the thymic and the peripheral blood repertoires. According to the related research, thymic TCR repertoires were highly overlapping among unrelated individuals. The study characterized TCR alpha and beta repertoires from fewer than 10 infant thymus samples and a few related peripheral blood samples. Donor ages ranged from about 7 to 244 days, and the cohort comprised 5 to 7 male and a couple of female infants. Thymocytes were mechanically released from the tissue and were stored as pellets of roughly 9.5-30 million cells at -70 degrees C. A QIAsymphony instrument was used to extract genomic DNA from the frozen cell pellets. The immunoSEQ multiplex PCR assay was used to amplify the TCRB and TCRAD loci from a standardized quantity of quality-controlled genomic DNA. Amplicons spanned the V(D)J region at a length sufficient to cover the CDR3 and identify V and J genes. The amplicons were sequenced on an Illumina platform via the commercial immunoSEQ service. Primer bias and sequencing errors were corrected as previously described, and TCRAD and TCRB definitions were based on the IMGT database. Repertoires were analysed with immunoSEQ Analyzer 3.0 and VDJTools, covering basic statistics, V/J segment usage, diversity estimates, rarefaction and pairwise overlap. Chao1, ChaoE, Efron-Thisted, Shannon and inverse Simpson indices were used to estimate diversity, which was also estimated on datasets down-sampled to the smallest sample. For repertoire overlap, CDR3 nucleotide sequence, V gene and J gene had to match strictly, and clustering was done by Jaccard-based multidimensional scaling. On average, thymus samples yielded about 810,000 unique TCRB clonotypes, whereas blood samples yielded approximately 84,000.

The sequence derives from a boy younger than two with a congenital heart defect. Donor details come from another sample of the same person, matched by shared clones. The V and J segments used are TRBV4-3 and TRBJ2-5, with 8 central nucleotides matching TRBD2. Material: thymocytes. The DNA sequence follows: TGCGCCAGCAGCCAGTATCGGACTAGCCGAGAGACCCAGTACTTC. Translated, it gives CASSQYRTSRETQYF.